The 6 T cell receptor beta chains given below trace back to one sample, sequenced in a study of cytomegalovirus exposure and HLA in healthy donors listed by TCRdb under 2017. The method behind the library was the immunoSEQ multiplex PCR assay. Drawn from immuneACCESS, this table holds only the in-frame rearrangements with V and J called that TCRdb kept. Clones are partly lost; checked studies trace under half to an unresolved V gene and leave the rest unexplained. The sample table holds hundreds of thousands of clones, of which approximately 83% were seen once. 1% to 1.5% of the sample lies in the top ten. Material for sequencing was PBMCs. The receptors were gathered from a woman aged 30 to 39 in good health and CMV-seropositive.

This chain uses TRBV27 with TRBJ2-2; the D gene is possibly TRBD1 (5 bases). CDR1 MNHEY and CDR2 SMNVEV come from the germline V gene (reference sequence). V dropped 6 bases and J dropped 5 bases, with 13 bases sitting between them. There are 14 residues in the CDR3. CDR3 sequence reads: CASSLMTETGELFF. CDR3 DNA: TGTGCCAGCAGCCTAATGACAGAGACCGGGGAGCTGTTTTTT.

The gene calls are TRBV23-1 and TRBJ2-1; possible D gene TRBD2, 8 bases. TRBV23-1 is treated as an ORF (open reading frame) with a function not yet certain. The V and J ends lost 6 bases and 5 bases respectively, with 29 bases between them. This CDR3 is 19 amino acids long. The CDR3 sequence is CASSLRDSLQREPHNEQFF. In DNA form, the CDR3 reads TGCGCCAGCAGCCTCCGGGACAGCCTACAGCGGGAGCCGCACAATGAGCAGTTCTTC.

The J gene is TRBJ2-1, the V gene TRBV5-4; 11 bases agree with TRBD2. The CDR3 loop spans 13 amino acids. Losses at the gene ends were 5 bases for V and 8 bases for J; bases not matched to a gene: 3. Per the germline V gene, CDR1 is SGHNT and CDR2 is YYREEE (reference sequence). CDR3 sequence reads: CASSPTSGDEQFF. The CDR3 region has the DNA TGTGCCAGCAGTCCGACTAGCGGGGATGAGCAGTTCTTC. Combining the CDR3 with reference TRBV5-4 and TRBJ2-1 gives the whole variable domain ETGVTQSPTHLIKTRGQQVTLRCSSQSGHNTVSWYQQALGQGPQFIFQYYREEENGRGNFPPRFSGLQFPNYSSELNVNALELDDSALYLCASSPTSGDEQFFGPGTRLTVL.

The chain joins TRBV19 to TRBJ2-7; TRBD1 matches 8 bases. The CDR3 has 15 amino acids. Trimming removed 3 bases from V and 4 bases from J; junction bases left unmatched: 8. Germline V lookup: CDR1 LNHDA, CDR2 SQIVND (reference sequence). The CDR3 is CASSIGQGFFYEQYF. The CDR3 nucleotides are TGTGCCAGTAGTATCGGACAGGGATTTTTTTACGAGCAGTACTTC.

The rearrangement uses TRBV7-2 and TRBJ2-4; 9 bases map to TRBD1. V shed 5 bases, J shed 5 bases, and the junction held 1 base outside the gene matches. Germline CDR1 and CDR2: SGHTA and FQGNSA. The CDR3 extends over 13 amino acids. The CDR3 DNA follows: TGTGCCAGCAGCCGGACAGGGGAAAACATTCAGTACTTC. This encodes CASSRTGENIQYF.

The chain combines TRBV7-9 with TRBJ2-1; weak D call: TRBD2 (5 bases). The CDR3 contains 14 residues. Germline CDR1 is SEHNR and CDR2 is FQNEAQ (reference sequence). V was trimmed by 5 bases and J by 6 bases, leaving 14 bases between them. The CDR3, as DNA: TGTGCCAGCAGCCTCGGACTTGGGATCAATGAGCAGTTCTTC. Translated: CASSLGLGINEQFF.